This T cell receptor (beta chain) was found in a study of cytomegalovirus exposure and HLA in healthy donors. Across the whole study: An early data release held 75 million to 100 million unique TCRs from HLA-typed donors. Genetic ancestry analysis placed about 84% of the approximately 400 donors that were genotyped in the Caucasian-associated cluster. Study-level results: Generally TCR sequences proved uncommon, though certain public TCRs appeared in numerous donors. At a 0.05 false discovery rate, a later analysis found around 15,000 TCR beta sequences to be associated with HLA alleles.

As to this clone: What it recognizes is unknown.

The study ran its PCR with 60 Vbeta and 13 Jbeta primers. TCRdb's table, derived via immunoSEQ multiplex PCR, lists solely in-frame clones and lacks some. There are 220,000 or so clones in the sample, with 1.1% held by the top ten. Germline lookup yields CDR1 MGHRA and CDR2 YSYEKL. The ends were cut back, 1 base at V and 4 bases at J, with 7 bases in the middle. This CDR3 contains 14 residues. This chain joins TRBV4-1 and TRBJ2-2, with no clear D. The sequence derives from a girl aged 2 to 10 in good health and CMV-seropositive. The sequenced sample was PBMCs. CDR3 amino acids: CASSQVTGTGELFF. In nucleotides, the CDR3 is TGCGCCAGCAGCCAAGTTACGGGCACCGGGGAGCTGTTTTTT.